The 17 T cell receptor beta chains in this list originate from one sample, sequenced in a study of T cell changes during pregnancy in multiple sclerosis. This table comes from immunoSEQ multiplex PCR, and its TCRdb copy is limited to in-frame clones, with some not included. The sample yields 40,000 or so clones, about nine tenths seen once. The material sequenced was CD4+ T cells from peripheral blood mononuclear cells, taken in the third trimester of pregnancy. The receptor set was obtained from a female donor in good health, enrolled as a control in a pregnancy study.

The chain has TRBV4-1 and TRBJ1-2; D not resolved. The CDR3 sequence is 15 residues long. Deletions cut 1 base from V and 8 bases from J, with 17 bases between. CDR1 and CDR2 from the germline V gene are MGHRA and YSYEKL. CDR3 sequence (DNA): TGCGCCAGCAGCCAAGTTTTCGGCCCGGGAGGCGGCTACACCTTC. Translation gives CASSQVFGPGGGYTF.

Points on this clone: The same CDR3 can be traced to other DNA sequences in this sample. V gene TRBV28 combines with J gene TRBJ1-4; no clear D. Per the germline V gene, CDR1 is MDHEN and CDR2 is SYDVKM. The CDR3 is 14 amino acids. V lost 3 bases to trimming and J lost 3 bases, with 8 bases between them. The chain's CDR3 is CASSLRGPNEKLFF. The DNA of the CDR3 is TGTGCCAGCAGTTTGCGAGGGCCTAATGAAAAACTGTTTTTT.

The chain is built from TRBV10-3 and TRBJ2-3; 9 nucleotides agree with TRBD2. The CDR3 consists of 13 residues. Germline CDR1 and CDR2: ENHRY and SYGVKD. The V gene end was trimmed by 9 bases and the J gene end by 5 bases; junction bases not matched to a gene: 6. In DNA, the CDR3 is TGTGCCATGGGGTTAGCGGGAGAAGATACGCAGTATTTT. It is translated as CAMGLAGEDTQYF.

This clone was found once. The rearrangement uses TRBV6-5 and TRBJ2-7; 8 bases are shared with TRBD2. The CDR3 has 13 amino acids. Germline lookup yields CDR1 MNHEY and CDR2 SVGAGI. With V trimmed by 6 bases and J by 3 bases, 4 bases remained unmatched. The CDR3 reads CASSSGGDYEQYF. The CDR3 DNA sequence: TGTGCCAGCAGCTCGGGGGGGGACTACGAGCAGTACTTC.

This sequence joins TRBV19 and TRBJ2-5; perhaps TRBD1 as D (6 bases). Germline V gives CDR1 LNHDA, CDR2 SQIVND (reference sequence). The CDR3 is 15 amino acids. Trimming removed 9 bases from V and 2 bases from J, with 19 bases in between. The CDR3 region is CARLQGGLGQETQYF. The DNA of the CDR3 is TGTGCCAGATTACAAGGGGGTTTAGGACAAGAGACCCAGTACTTC. Complete variable domain (other parts from reference TRBV19 and TRBJ2-5): DGGITQSPKYLFRKEGQNVTLSCEQNLNHDAMYWYRQDPGQGLRLIYYSQIVNDFQKGDIAEGYSVSREKKESFPLTVTSAQKNPTAFYLCARLQGGLGQETQYFGPGTRLLVL.

This clone was found once. This sequence joins TRBV5-8 and TRBJ2-3; 10 positions agree with TRBD2. Germline loops: CDR1 SGHTS, CDR2 YDEGEE. J lost 6 bases, V lost 1 base, and 8 bases had no gene match. The CDR3 covers 16 residues. The CDR3 protein is CASSLIIAGGADTQYF. The CDR3 bases are TGTGCCAGCAGCTTGATAATAGCGGGAGGTGCGGATACGCAGTATTTT. Drawing the rest from reference TRBV5-8 and TRBJ2-3, the complete variable domain is EAGVTQSPTHLIKTRGQQATLRCSPISGHTSVYWYQQALGLGLQFLLWYDEGEERNRGNFPPRFSGRQFPNYSSELNVNALELEDSALYLCASSLIIAGGADTQYFGPGTRLTVL.

The chain has TRBV7-2 and TRBJ2-7; D possibly corresponds to TRBD2 (6 bases). The CDR3 spans 15 residues. The germline gives CDR1 SGHTA, CDR2 FQGNSA. The germline V and J ends were trimmed by 1 base and 6 bases, with 16 bases remaining between them. The DNA of the CDR3 is TGTGCCAGCAGCTTAGTCGGGGGATCAGCCCCCGAGCAGTACTTC. Translation: CASSLVGGSAPEQYF.

The chain is built from TRBV7-2 and TRBJ2-7; 9 bases are shared with TRBD2. Unmatched junction bases numbered 5, after V lost 5 bases and J lost 3 bases. The length of the CDR3 is 14 residues. CDR1 and CDR2 (germline): SGHTA, FQGNSA. The CDR3 sequence: CASSVSGRYYEQYF. CDR3 nucleotides: TGTGCCAGCAGCGTTAGCGGGAGATACTACGAGCAGTACTTC. Looking up the rest from reference TRBV7-2 and TRBJ2-7 gives the full variable domain: GAGVSQSPSNKVTEKGKDVELRCDPISGHTALYWYRQSLGQGLEFLIYFQGNSAPDKSGLPSDRFSAERTGGSVSTLTIQRTQQEDSAVYLCASSVSGRYYEQYFGPGTRLTVT.

This chain joins TRBV19 and TRBJ1-6, with 7 positions matching TRBD1. The germline gives CDR1 LNHDA, CDR2 SQIVND (reference sequence). The V and J ends lost 6 bases and 9 bases, in that order; junction bases with no gene match: 17. This CDR3 spans 17 amino acids. This CDR3 reads CASRPVKTGTEGSPLHF. The CDR3 nucleotides are TGTGCCAGTAGACCAGTTAAGACCGGGACAGAAGGTTCACCCCTCCACTTT.

This clone was observed a handful of times. The V and J genes are TRBV5-1 and TRBJ2-5; D might be TRBD2 (6 bases). Germline loops: CDR1 SGHRS, CDR2 YFSETQ. Trimming cost V 4 bases and J 5 bases, with 21 bases left between them. The CDR3 has 16 amino acids. The CDR3 here is CASSPPAGLMGETQYF. CDR3 DNA sequence: TGCGCCAGCAGCCCTCCGGCCGGACTAATGGGGGAGACCCAGTACTTC.

CDR3 in DNA: TGTGCCAGCAGCTCCACCTTCCTCAGTGAGCAGTTCTTC. It is translated as CASSSTFLSEQFF. This sequence joins TRBV7-3 and TRBJ2-1; D call uncertain. Germline CDR1 and CDR2: SGHTA and FQGTGA. The CDR3 has 13 residues. V gave up 4 bases and J gave up 9 bases, with 13 bases separating them. Drawing the rest from reference TRBV7-3 and TRBJ2-1, the complete variable domain is GAGVSQTPSNKVTEKGKYVELRCDPISGHTALYWYRQSLGQGPEFLIYFQGTGAADDSGLPNDRFFAVRPEGSVSTLKIQRTERGDSAVYLCASSSTFLSEQFFGPGTRLTVL.

Of note for this clone: At one end, the junction sequence differs from germline, possibly due to a read error. V usage is TRBV10-3 and J usage is TRBJ2-7, with 9 bases lining up with TRBD2. This CDR3 has 13 residues. Looked up from germline, CDR1 is ENHRY and CDR2 is SYGVKD. CDR3 DNA sequence: TGTGCCAGCCAAACAGCGGGAGGCCATGTGGTGCACTTC. It is translated as CASQTAGGHVVHF.

This clone occurred a few times. The chain employs TRBV12-5 and TRBJ1-1; D is ambiguous. Germline CDR1 LGHNT, CDR2 FRNRAP. V lost 3 bases, J lost 4 bases, and 9 bases lay in between. The CDR3 is 13 amino acids. Written as DNA, the CDR3 is TGTGCTAGTGGTTTACGCCCGAGCACTGAAGCTTTCTTT. Encoded protein: CASGLRPSTEAFF.

The count of this clone is one. The chain joins TRBV14 to TRBJ2-7; TRBD2 matches at 7 bases. The CDR3 runs to 15 residues. The ends lost 3 bases at V and 6 bases at J; junction bases unmatched: 11. Germline-derived CDR1 and CDR2 are SGHDN and FVKESK. In DNA, the CDR3 is TGTGCCAGCAGCCACCTAAGTCAGGGAGGGAGCGAGCAGTACTTC. Its translation is CASSHLSQGGSEQYF.

V and J are TRBV7-9 and TRBJ2-7; 9 nucleotides agree with TRBD1. J gave up 9 bases and V 4 bases, and 10 bases lay outside the gene matches. The CDR3 consists of 14 residues. CDR1 is SEHNR, CDR2 FQNEAQ, per germline (reference sequence). The CDR3 DNA follows: TGTGCCAGCAGCTCTCCGGGACAGGGAAGTAGGCAGTACTTC. Translation: CASSSPGQGSRQYF.

The chain couples TRBV6-5 to TRBJ2-7, with a possible D match to TRBD1 (5 bases). V gave up 6 bases and J gave up 0 bases, with 12 bases separating them. Germline CDR1 MNHEY, CDR2 SVGAGI. The CDR3 has 14 residues. CDR3 sequence: CASSRQLSSYEQYF. Written as DNA, the CDR3 is TGTGCCAGCAGCCGACAGTTATCCTCCTACGAGCAGTACTTC.

The V and J genes are TRBV10-3 and TRBJ2-5; D may be TRBD1 (6 bases). Trimming stripped 0 bases from V and 0 bases from J, with 8 bases between. The V gene's germline CDR1 is ENHRY and CDR2 SYGVKD. The length of the CDR3 is 15 residues. CDR3 residues: CAISESRGYQETQYF. For the CDR3, the DNA is TGTGCCATCAGTGAGTCTAGGGGGTACCAAGAGACCCAGTACTTC.